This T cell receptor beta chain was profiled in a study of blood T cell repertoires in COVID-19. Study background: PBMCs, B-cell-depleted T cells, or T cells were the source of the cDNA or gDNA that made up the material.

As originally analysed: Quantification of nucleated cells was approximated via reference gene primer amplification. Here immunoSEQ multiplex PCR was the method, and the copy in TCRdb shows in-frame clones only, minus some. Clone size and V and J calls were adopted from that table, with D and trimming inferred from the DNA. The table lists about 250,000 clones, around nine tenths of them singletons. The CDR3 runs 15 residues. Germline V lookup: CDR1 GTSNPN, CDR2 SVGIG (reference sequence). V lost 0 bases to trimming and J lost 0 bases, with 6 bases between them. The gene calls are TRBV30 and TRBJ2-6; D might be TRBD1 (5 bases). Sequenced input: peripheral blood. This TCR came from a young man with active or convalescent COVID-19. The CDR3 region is CAWSVDSSGANVLTF. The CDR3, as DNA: TGTGCCTGGAGTGTCGACAGCTCTGGGGCCAACGTCCTGACTTTC.